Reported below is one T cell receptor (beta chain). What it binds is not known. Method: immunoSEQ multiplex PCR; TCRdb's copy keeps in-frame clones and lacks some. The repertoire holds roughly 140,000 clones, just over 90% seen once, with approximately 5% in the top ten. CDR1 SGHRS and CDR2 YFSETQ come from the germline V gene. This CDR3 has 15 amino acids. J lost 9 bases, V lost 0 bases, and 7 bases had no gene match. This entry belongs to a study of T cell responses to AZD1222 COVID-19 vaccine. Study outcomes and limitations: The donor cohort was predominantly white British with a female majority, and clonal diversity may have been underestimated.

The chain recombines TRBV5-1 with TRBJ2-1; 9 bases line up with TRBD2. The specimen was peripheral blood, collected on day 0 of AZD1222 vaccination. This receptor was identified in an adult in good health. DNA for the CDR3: TGCGCCAGCAGCTTGGCTGGCGGGGGGGCCGGTGAGCAGTTCTTC. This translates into CASSLAGGGAGEQFF. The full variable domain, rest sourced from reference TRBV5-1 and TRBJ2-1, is KAGVTQTPRYLIKTRGQQVTLSCSPISGHRSVSWYQQTPGQGLQFLFEYFSETQRNKGNFPGRFSGRQFSNSRSEMNVSTLELGDSALYLCASSLAGGGAGEQFFGPGTRLTVL.